Below are 23 T cell receptor beta chains sequenced from a single sample in a study of T cell responses to AZD1222 COVID-19 vaccine. Assay: immunoSEQ multiplex PCR; the TCRdb copy retains only in-frame clones and omits some. In total, the table holds around 140,000 clones. The sequencing input was peripheral blood. The receptor set was obtained from an adult in good health.

V usage is TRBV7-8 and J usage is TRBJ1-4, with TRBD1 identical over 7 bases. This CDR3 is 14 amino acids long. Germline CDR1 SGHVS, CDR2 FQNEAQ. The ends lost 5 bases at V and 8 bases at J; junction bases unmatched: 8. The CDR3 region has the DNA TGTGCCAGCAGCACCAGGGGGTCGGGGGAAAAACTGTTTTTT. It yields the protein CASSTRGSGEKLFF.

The V and J genes are TRBV19 and TRBJ2-7; maybe TRBD1 (6 bases). The CDR3 is made up of 14 amino acids. V lost 0 bases and J lost 0, with 6 bases in between. From germline, CDR1 is LNHDA and CDR2 SQIVND (reference sequence). The CDR3 spells CASSIDRGSYEQYF. CDR3 DNA: TGTGCCAGTAGTATAGACAGGGGCTCCTACGAGCAGTACTTC.

The rearrangement uses TRBV2 and TRBJ1-2; tentatively, D is TRBD1 (5 bases). Trimming shortened V by 0 bases and J by 4 bases, and 15 bases separated the two germline ends. Germline V gene sequence: CDR1 SNHLY, CDR2 FYNNEI. The CDR3 is made up of 16 amino acids. CDR3 sequence: CASSEAKDKLGYGYTF. In DNA form, the CDR3 reads TGTGCCAGCAGTGAAGCCAAGGACAAGCTCGGCTATGGCTACACCTTC.

The genes are TRBV28 and TRBJ2-1; maybe TRBD1 (5 bases). The germline V gene encodes CDR1 MDHEN and CDR2 SYDVKM. CDR3 length: 13 amino acids. The germline V and J ends were trimmed by 4 bases and 4 bases, with 8 bases remaining between them. The DNA for the CDR3 is TGTGCCAGCAGTTCGCACAGGTACAATGAGCAGTTCTTC. Encoded protein: CASSSHRYNEQFF. Based on the CDR3 plus reference TRBV28 and TRBJ2-1, the full variable domain is DVKVTQSSRYLVKRTGEKVFLECVQDMDHENMFWYRQDPGLGLRLIYFSYDVKMKEKGDIPEGYSVSREKKERFSLILESASTNQTSMYLCASSSHRYNEQFFGPGTRLTVL.

The chain uses TRBV5-8 and TRBJ1-2; TRBD1 matches 9 bases. In germline, CDR1 is SGHTS, CDR2 YDEGEE. Trimming at V came to 3 bases and at J to 9 bases, leaving 15 bases not matched to a gene. This CDR3 has 16 residues. The CDR3 here is CASSSERLGGTGRYTF. In DNA form, the CDR3 reads TGTGCCAGCAGCTCGGAAAGGTTGGGCGGGACAGGGCGCTACACCTTC.

The gene calls are TRBV4-1 and TRBJ2-7, with D tentatively TRBD1 or TRBD2 (5 bases each). Germline V CDR1 and CDR2: MGHRA, YSYEKL. The CDR3 consists of 13 residues. With 3 bases removed from V and 10 bases from J, the gap between germline ends came to 16 bases. The CDR3 here is CASSHNQRDRQYF. CDR3 DNA sequence: TGCGCCAGCAGCCATAACCAAAGGGACCGCCAGTACTTC.

The chain recombines TRBV7-2 with TRBJ2-4; D is perhaps TRBD1 or TRBD2 (7 bases each). The ends were cut back, 5 bases at V and 2 bases at J, with 13 bases in the middle. This CDR3 has 15 residues. In germline, CDR1 is SGHTA, CDR2 FQGNSA. CDR3 DNA: TGTGCCAGCAGCCCAGGGGGGGGTTCCAAAAACATTCAGTACTTC. Translated: CASSPGGGSKNIQYF.

The chain is built from TRBV6-5 and TRBJ2-7; unclear D gene. This CDR3 region has 14 residues. The V gene's germline CDR1 is MNHEY and CDR2 SVGAGI. The V gene lost 2 bases and the J gene lost 3 bases, with 11 bases spanning the gap. The CDR3 DNA follows: TGTGCCAGCAGTTACGGAAAGGGTAGCTACGAGCAGTACTTC. Its translation is CASSYGKGSYEQYF.

The chain has TRBV9 and TRBJ2-6; D is perhaps TRBD1 or TRBD2 (7 bases each). The CDR3 length is 17 residues. Germline CDR1 and CDR2: SGDLS and YYNGEE. The V end lost 4 bases, the J end lost 0 bases, and 14 bases lay between the germline ends. As DNA, the CDR3 is TGTGCCAGCAGCCAGGGAGGGGGCAGCTCTGGGGCCAACGTCCTGACTTTC. Its translation: CASSQGGGSSGANVLTF.

This chain connects TRBV7-9 to TRBJ1-1; D is possibly TRBD1 (5 bases). The CDR3 sequence is 13 residues long. V was clipped by 2 bases and J by 5 bases, with 9 bases between them. CDR1 and CDR2 (germline): SEHNR, FQNEAQ (reference sequence). In DNA, the CDR3 is TGTGCCAGCAGCTTAACGCGGGGGACTGAAGCTTTCTTT. Its protein is CASSLTRGTEAFF.

The chain employs TRBV7-8 and TRBJ2-3, with 7 bases matching TRBD2. The germline CDR1 and CDR2 sequences are SGHVS and FQNEAQ. V lost 5 bases to trimming and J lost 5 bases; unmatched junction nucleotides: 16. The CDR3 sequence is 17 residues long. Here the CDR3 DNA reads TGTGCCAGCAGCCCAGCCGGGGGAGGGCAGTTGGTAGATACGCAGTATTTT. It is translated as CASSPAGGGQLVDTQYF. Together with reference TRBV7-8 and TRBJ2-3, the CDR3 gives the full variable domain: GAGVSQSPRYKVAKRGQDVALRCDPISGHVSLFWYQQALGQGPEFLTYFQNEAQLDKSGLPSDRFFAERPEGSVSTLKIQRTQQEDSAVYLCASSPAGGGQLVDTQYFGPGTRLTVL.

The chain carries TRBV19 and TRBJ1-5; no firm D call. Trimming stripped 1 base from V and 4 bases from J, with 11 bases between. The CDR3 length is 15 residues. Germline V gives CDR1 LNHDA, CDR2 SQIVND (reference sequence). CDR3 sequence reads: CASSIGHRLNQPQHF. The CDR3 coding sequence is TGTGCCAGTAGTATAGGGCACCGATTGAATCAGCCCCAGCATTTT.

This rearrangement joins TRBV24-1 to TRBJ2-1; maybe TRBD2 (6 bases). There are 13 residues in the CDR3. The germline V gene encodes CDR1 KGHDR and CDR2 SFDVKD. The V and J ends lost 10 bases and 6 bases respectively, with 15 bases between them. CDR3 sequence: CATARGQGNEQFF. DNA for the CDR3: TGTGCCACTGCGCGGGGCCAGGGCAATGAGCAGTTCTTC.

The rearrangement joins TRBV10-3 to TRBJ2-7, with D perhaps matching TRBD2 (7 bases). V was trimmed by 3 bases and J by 0 bases, leaving 9 bases between them. Germline CDR1 ENHRY, CDR2 SYGVKD. This CDR3 has 14 residues. The CDR3, as DNA: TGTGCCATCAGTGATGCGGGGGCCTCCTACGAGCAGTACTTC. Translation: CAISDAGASYEQYF.

This chain links TRBV28 with TRBJ1-6, with 8 bases fitting TRBD1. The CDR3 is 16 amino acids. With V trimmed by 6 bases and J by 9 bases, 13 bases remained unmatched. Germline V gene sequence: CDR1 MDHEN, CDR2 SYDVKM. The CDR3 DNA sequence: TGTGCCAGCAGCCCCAGAGGACAGGGCCTAGCTTCACCCCTCCACTTT. It is translated as CASSPRGQGLASPLHF.

The V gene is TRBV12-3 or TRBV12-4, the J gene TRBJ1-5; D remains ambiguous. There are 13 residues in the CDR3. V lost 6 bases, J lost 7 bases, and 13 bases lay in between. Here the CDR3 reads CASSWPKLQPQHF. Here the CDR3 DNA reads TGTGCCAGCAGCTGGCCCAAGCTGCAGCCCCAGCATTTT.

CDR3 amino acids: CASSYRRGTNTEAFF. For the CDR3, the DNA is TGTGCCAGCAGCTACCGCCGGGGGACGAACACTGAAGCTTTCTTT. The V gene is TRBV11-3, the J gene TRBJ1-1, with D perhaps TRBD1 (5 bases). The germline V gene encodes CDR1 SGHNT and CDR2 YENEEA. V lost 4 bases and J 1 base, leaving 13 bases between the germline ends. This CDR3 spans 15 amino acids.

The chain employs TRBV7-2 and TRBJ1-3, with D possibly matching TRBD1 (6 bases). CDR3 length: 16 residues. V dropped 6 bases and J dropped 4 bases, with 19 bases sitting between them. Looked up from germline, CDR1 is SGHTA and CDR2 is FQGNSA. The CDR3: CASRETGHPGGNTIYF. CDR3 bases: TGTGCCAGCAGGGAGACAGGCCACCCGGGAGGAAACACCATATATTTT. The full variable domain, completed using reference TRBV7-2 and TRBJ1-3, is GAGVSQSPSNKVTEKGKDVELRCDPISGHTALYWYRQSLGQGLEFLIYFQGNSAPDKSGLPSDRFSAERTGGSVSTLTIQRTQQEDSAVYLCASRETGHPGGNTIYFGEGSWLTVV.

J is TRBJ2-7 and V is TRBV5-1; D remains unclear. Trimming removed 4 bases at V and 4 bases at J, with 9 bases between. The CDR3 spans 12 residues. Germline CDR1 SGHRS, CDR2 YFSETQ. Here the CDR3 reads CASSIGTYEQYF. CDR3 DNA sequence: TGCGCCAGCAGCATTGGAACTTACGAGCAGTACTTC.

The chain is built from TRBV18 and TRBJ2-4, with D possibly TRBD1 on 7 matching bases. The CDR3 has 15 amino acids. Germline-derived CDR1 and CDR2 are KGHSH and LQKENI. The V and J ends lost 4 bases and 5 bases respectively, with 15 bases between them. This CDR3 reads CASSQGQGEENIQYF. The CDR3 coding sequence is TGTGCCAGCTCACAAGGGCAGGGGGAGGAAAACATTCAGTACTTC.

V and J are TRBV27 and TRBJ1-2; TRBD1 agrees at 7 bases. Germline CDR1 MNHEY, CDR2 SMNVEV (reference sequence). The CDR3 has 15 amino acids. The J segment lost 4 bases and the V segment lost 3 bases, leaving 8 bases of the junction unmatched. The CDR3 region is CASSFSQGMGYGYTF. The CDR3 DNA is TGTGCCAGCAGTTTCTCACAGGGGATGGGCTATGGCTACACCTTC.

V and J are TRBV9 and TRBJ2-3; possible D gene TRBD1, 6 bases. The length of the CDR3 is 15 residues. Per the germline V gene, CDR1 is SGDLS and CDR2 is YYNGEE. Trimming cost V 0 bases and J 4 bases, with 12 bases left between them. The CDR3 DNA is TGTGCCAGCAGCGTAGGGCAGGGGTTCTCAGATACGCAGTATTTT. This sequence encodes CASSVGQGFSDTQYF.

The chain carries TRBV7-9 and TRBJ1-1, with D possibly matching TRBD1 (6 bases). The CDR3 is made up of 14 amino acids. Germline V gives CDR1 SEHNR, CDR2 FQNEAQ (reference sequence). The V and J ends lost 5 bases and 1 base respectively, with 11 bases between them. CDR3 sequence: CASSPRGGNTEAFF. In DNA form, the CDR3 reads TGTGCCAGCAGCCCAAGGGGGGGGAACACTGAAGCTTTCTTT. Complete variable domain (other parts from reference TRBV7-9 and TRBJ1-1): DTGVSQNPRHKITKRGQNVTFRCDPISEHNRLYWYRQTLGQGPEFLTYFQNEAQLEKSRLLSDRFSAERPKGSFSTLEIQRTEQGDSAMYLCASSPRGGNTEAFFGQGTRLTVV.